Following are 31 T cell receptor beta chains from one sample sequenced in a study of blood T cell repertoires in COVID-19. Some clones are missing from TCRdb's copy, which holds only in-frame ones; the method was immunoSEQ multiplex PCR. This table has about 300,000 clones, roughly 90% appearing once. Sequenced input: peripheral blood. Source of these receptors: a woman between 25 and 40 years old with COVID-19, enrolled during active disease.

This sequence joins TRBV3-1 (or the pseudogene TRBV3-2) and TRBJ1-4, with TRBD1 matching 9 bases. Germline CDR1 is LGHDT and CDR2 is YNNKEL (reference sequence). The ends lost 4 bases at V and 6 bases at J; junction bases unmatched: 12. This CDR3 is 17 amino acids long. The CDR3 region has the DNA TGTGCCAGCAGCCCCGGACAGGGGCACGGGTTTGATGAAAAACTGTTTTTT. It codes for CASSPGQGHGFDEKLFF.

The V call is TRBV4-2, the J call TRBJ2-5, with D possibly matching TRBD2 (5 bases). The CDR3 runs 14 residues. V was pared by 0 bases and J by 5 bases, with 10 bases between. CDR1 and CDR2 (germline): LGHNA, YNFKEQ. CDR3 protein: CASSQDHRGETQYF. In DNA form, the CDR3 reads TGTGCCAGCAGCCAAGATCACCGAGGGGAGACCCAGTACTTC.

The genes are TRBV6-4 and TRBJ2-7; 7 bases are a match to TRBD1. Germline V gives CDR1 MRHNA, CDR2 SNTAGT. CDR3 length: 15 residues. V lost 3 bases to trimming and J lost 4 bases; unmatched junction nucleotides: 9. This CDR3 is CASSDARTGFYEQYV. CDR3 nucleotide sequence: TGTGCCAGCAGTGATGCCCGGACAGGATTTTACGAGCAGTACGTC.

The chain is built from TRBV2 and TRBJ2-4; D perhaps matches TRBD1 (5 bases). The CDR3 contains 16 residues. Germline values: CDR1 SNHLY, CDR2 FYNNEI. V lost 1 base, J lost 0 bases, and 10 bases lay in between. CDR3 loop: CASSEGDSLAKNIQYF. The CDR3 DNA reads as TGTGCCAGCAGTGAAGGAGACAGTCTAGCCAAAAACATTCAGTACTTC.

The chain uses TRBV15 and TRBJ1-4; a weak D match, TRBD1 (6 bases). In germline, CDR1 is LNHNV, CDR2 YYDKDF (reference sequence). With 0 bases removed from V and 6 bases from J, the gap between germline ends came to 8 bases. The CDR3 has 14 amino acids. The CDR3 region is CATSRDRGHEKLFF. The DNA for the CDR3 is TGTGCCACCAGCAGAGACAGGGGCCATGAAAAACTGTTTTTT.

The chain carries TRBV7-2 and TRBJ1-1; D remains ambiguous. The germline V gene encodes CDR1 SGHTA and CDR2 FQGNSA. V shed 1 base and J shed 1 base, with 13 bases lying between them. The CDR3 sequence is 16 residues long. The CDR3 loop reads CASSLVGGRRNTEAFF. For the CDR3, the DNA is TGTGCCAGCAGCTTAGTCGGAGGCCGGAGGAACACTGAAGCTTTCTTT.

CDR3 sequence (DNA): TGTGCCAGCACCTCACTCGGGGTGGGGGGCACCGGGGAGCTGTTTTTT. This encodes CASTSLGVGGTGELFF. The chain links TRBV27 to TRBJ2-2; a weak D match, TRBD2 (6 bases). Trimming pared 7 bases from V and 4 bases from J, leaving 19 bases between. Germline values: CDR1 MNHEY, CDR2 SMNVEV (reference sequence). The CDR3 loop spans 16 amino acids.

This clone has more than one count but fewer than ten. The chain is built from TRBV9 and TRBJ2-1; 9 bases agree with TRBD2. The germline CDR1 and CDR2 sequences are SGDLS and YYNGEE. This CDR3 is built from 15 residues. V lost 4 bases and J lost 8; bases outside the gene matches: 10. The CDR3 sequence: CASSPLIGLAYEQFF. CDR3 in DNA: TGTGCCAGCAGCCCCCTGATTGGACTAGCGTATGAGCAGTTCTTC.

This chain uses TRBV19 with TRBJ1-2; D is ambiguous. The CDR3 is made up of 14 amino acids. CDR1 is LNHDA, CDR2 SQIVND, per germline (reference sequence). Deletions cut 6 bases from V and 8 bases from J, with 19 bases between. The CDR3 region has the DNA TGTGCCAGTAGCCCGGGTTATCCCTCGGGAGGCTACACCTTC. Protein sequence: CASSPGYPSGGYTF.

In its sample, this clone was seen a few times. CDR3 sequence reads: CASSLATGAQANTIYF. The CDR3 DNA is TGTGCCAGCAGCTTAGCGACAGGGGCTCAAGCAAACACCATATATTTT. The chain joins TRBV11-2 to TRBJ1-3; 8 positions agree with TRBD1. V shed 1 base, J shed 6 bases, and the junction held 8 bases outside the gene matches. The CDR3 covers 16 residues. Germline V CDR1 and CDR2: SGHAT, FQNNGV.

V usage is TRBV7-3 and J usage is TRBJ2-1, with a weak D call TRBD2 (5 bases). The V end lost 0 bases, the J end lost 6 bases, and 12 bases lay between the germline ends. The CDR3 contains 15 residues. The germline V gene has CDR1 SGHTA and CDR2 FQGTGA. The CDR3 loop reads CASSLTGLAVNEQFF. As DNA, the CDR3 is TGTGCCAGCAGCTTAACCGGGCTAGCAGTCAATGAGCAGTTCTTC.

The chain carries TRBV4-3 and TRBJ1-1; D perhaps matches TRBD1 (6 bases). The germline V gene encodes CDR1 LGHNA and CDR2 YSLEER. This CDR3 comprises 13 residues. Trimming cost V 0 bases and J 8 bases, with 10 bases left between them. The CDR3 coding sequence is TGCGCCAGCAGCCAAGAGAGGACAGCCGAAGCTTTCTTT. Amino acid sequence: CASSQERTAEAFF.

The gene calls are TRBV5-6 and TRBJ2-5, with TRBD2 as a possible D gene (6 bases). Trimming took 6 bases from V and 5 from J, leaving 14 bases between them. Germline CDR1 is SGHDT and CDR2 is YYEEEE. The CDR3 is 13 residues long. DNA for the CDR3: TGTGCCAGCAACCCCGCGGGGCGGGAGACCCAGTACTTC. Amino acid sequence: CASNPAGRETQYF.

J is TRBJ1-1 and V is TRBV24-1; 7 bases map to TRBD1. Germline V gives CDR1 KGHDR, CDR2 SFDVKD. The V segment lost 7 bases and the J segment 4 bases; nucleotides outside the gene matches: 5. The CDR3 contains 13 residues. The CDR3 sequence is CATRGGRSTEAFF. CDR3 coding DNA: TGTGCCACCAGAGGGGGCAGGAGCACTGAAGCTTTCTTT.

The chain employs TRBV11-2 and TRBJ2-5; 15 bases are shared with TRBD2. CDR3 size: 15 residues. Germline lookup yields CDR1 SGHAT and CDR2 FQNNGV. Trimming removed 5 bases from V and 4 bases from J; junction bases left unmatched: 2. The CDR3: CASSRTSGGGETQYF. The CDR3 nucleotides are TGTGCCAGCAGCCGGACTAGCGGGGGGGGAGAGACCCAGTACTTC.

As DNA, the CDR3 is TGTGCCAGCAGTGAATACGCGGGGGATTCTAGACTTAGCTCCTACAATGAGCAGTTCTTC. This codes for CASSEYAGDSRLSSYNEQFF. This sequence joins TRBV2 and TRBJ2-1; 7 nucleotides line up with TRBD2. There are 20 residues in the CDR3. J gave up 0 bases and V 2 bases, and 16 bases lay outside the gene matches. Germline CDR1 and CDR2: SNHLY and FYNNEI.

This chain links TRBV19 with TRBJ1-1; D call uncertain. Trimming removed 2 bases from V and 11 bases from J, with 9 bases in between. Per the germline V gene, CDR1 is LNHDA and CDR2 is SQIVND (reference sequence). This CDR3 region has 11 residues. CDR3: CASSILGDAFF. CDR3 DNA sequence: TGTGCCAGTAGTATATTGGGAGACGCTTTCTTT.

The genes are TRBV19 and TRBJ2-1; tentatively, D is TRBD2 (7 bases). Trimming shortened V by 0 bases and J by 4 bases, and 19 bases separated the two germline ends. Germline assignment: CDR1 LNHDA and CDR2 SQIVND (reference sequence). This CDR3 is 18 amino acids long. CDR3 sequence (DNA): TGTGCCAGTAGTATAGATCAGGCGGGGGCCCTACCGTACAATGAGCAGTTCTTC. It is translated as CASSIDQAGALPYNEQFF.

In DNA, the CDR3 is TGTGCCAGCAGCCCCGGACAGTATAATTCACCCCTCCACTTT. Residues: CASSPGQYNSPLHF. This chain links TRBV6-5 with TRBJ1-6; TRBD1 is a possible D gene (6 bases). The CDR3 runs 14 residues. The germline V gene encodes CDR1 MNHEY and CDR2 SVGAGI. V lost 6 bases and J lost 4, with 10 bases in between.

The chain joins TRBV7-3 to TRBJ2-2; perhaps TRBD2 as D (6 bases). The germline V gene has CDR1 SGHTA and CDR2 FQGTGA. With 5 bases removed from V and 3 bases from J, the gap between germline ends came to 22 bases. This CDR3 is built from 18 residues. CDR3: CASSPRFWRGSHTGELFF. Here the CDR3 DNA reads TGTGCCAGCAGCCCCCGGTTTTGGAGGGGCAGTCACACCGGGGAGCTGTTTTTT.

The chain couples TRBV6-1 to TRBJ2-3; TRBD2 matches 9 bases. J gave up 2 bases and V 2 bases, and 5 bases lay outside the gene matches. The CDR3 sequence is 16 residues long. The germline V gene has CDR1 MNHNS and CDR2 SASEGT. In DNA, the CDR3 is TGTGCCAGCAGTGAAAGTCCTAGCGGGGTCACAGATACGCAGTATTTT. This gives the protein CASSESPSGVTDTQYF.

Notes on this clone: A read error may produce the germline difference seen at one junction end. The chain joins TRBV6-1 to TRBJ1-4; the match to TRBD1 covers 7 bases. CDR3 length equals 16 residues. The germline V gene encodes CDR1 MNHNS and CDR2 SASEGT. CDR3 nucleotides: TGTGCCAGCAGTGAAACCCCCCGACAGGGCGACGGTCGTTTACCCTTT. Translating gives CASSETPRQGDGRLPF.

V is TRBV19 and J is TRBJ1-1; D gene ambiguous. Germline CDR1 reads LNHDA; CDR2 reads SQIVND (reference sequence). There are 13 residues in the CDR3. The V end was cut by 7 bases, the J end by 4 bases, with 13 bases between. The CDR3 is CASTRGPGTEAFF. CDR3 coding DNA: TGTGCCAGTACCCGCGGGCCGGGCACTGAAGCTTTCTTT.

V and J are TRBV19 and TRBJ1-5; D not resolved. The germline CDR1 and CDR2 sequences are LNHDA and SQIVND (reference sequence). CDR3 length equals 16 residues. V was trimmed by 4 bases and J by 3 bases, leaving 16 bases between them. The CDR3 region is CASSRTEPTVNQPQHF. CDR3 DNA sequence: TGTGCCAGTAGTAGGACTGAACCTACAGTCAATCAGCCCCAGCATTTT.

The chain recombines TRBV7-3 with TRBJ1-3; D remains ambiguous. V was shortened by 2 bases and J by 4 bases, with 9 bases between the two germline ends. The CDR3 runs to 14 residues. Germline lookup yields CDR1 SGHTA and CDR2 FQGTGA. This chain's CDR3 is CASSLSGSGNTIYF. CDR3 bases: TGTGCCAGCAGCTTATCGGGGTCAGGAAACACCATATATTTT. The variable domain in full, with the rest retrieved from reference TRBV7-3 and TRBJ1-3, is GAGVSQTPSNKVTEKGKYVELRCDPISGHTALYWYRQSLGQGPEFLIYFQGTGAADDSGLPNDRFFAVRPEGSVSTLKIQRTERGDSAVYLCASSLSGSGNTIYFGEGSWLTVV.

The chain couples TRBV19 to TRBJ1-3; D gene unclear. V lost 10 bases and J lost 0, with 10 bases in between. This CDR3 spans 13 amino acids. Germline CDR1 is LNHDA and CDR2 is SQIVND (reference sequence). CDR3 sequence: CAIEPSSGNTIYF. CDR3 DNA sequence: TGTGCCATTGAACCGAGCTCTGGAAACACCATATATTTT.

This chain connects TRBV5-6 to TRBJ1-4; D perhaps matches TRBD1 (6 bases). The CDR3 totals 16 residues. Trimming left V 4 bases short and J 6 bases short, with 19 bases between. Per germline, CDR1 SGHDT and CDR2 YYEEEE. CDR3 bases: TGTGCCAGCAGCCGGGAACTGGGGGCATTTGATGAAAAACTGTTTTTT. This translates into CASSRELGAFDEKLFF.

This chain joins TRBV4-1 and TRBJ2-6, with D perhaps TRBD1 (5 bases). Per germline, CDR1 MGHRA and CDR2 YSYEKL. CDR3 length: 17 residues. V was pared by 0 bases and J by 0 bases, with 9 bases between. As DNA, the CDR3 is TGCGCCAGCAGCCAAGATCAGGGTAGCTCTGGGGCCAACGTCCTGACTTTC. Translating it yields CASSQDQGSSGANVLTF.

This clone was detected only once. The V and J genes are TRBV30 and TRBJ1-2, with 9 bases identical to TRBD1. The germline CDR1 and CDR2 sequences are GTSNPN and SVGIG (reference sequence). The CDR3 loop spans 14 amino acids. V trimming: 1 base; J trimming: 4 bases; junction bases outside the gene matches: 4. CDR3 region: CAWSGGTGPYGYTF. CDR3 DNA: TGTGCCTGGAGTGGCGGGACAGGGCCCTATGGCTACACCTTC.

The genes are TRBV9 and TRBJ1-2; TRBD1 matches 7 bases. Looked up from germline, CDR1 is SGDLS and CDR2 is YYNGEE. The CDR3 runs 12 residues. The ends lost 5 bases at V and 6 bases at J; junction bases unmatched: 4. CDR3 region: CASRGQGDGYTF. The CDR3 bases are TGTGCCAGCAGAGGCCAGGGGGATGGCTACACCTTC.

The chain uses TRBV30 and TRBJ2-7, with 10 nucleotides matching TRBD1. This CDR3 has 14 residues. After removal of 3 bases from V and 4 bases from J, the junction contained 6 bases not matched to a gene. The germline CDR1 and CDR2 sequences are GTSNPN and SVGIG (reference sequence). This CDR3 reads CAWSSGTGAYEQYF. The CDR3 bases are TGTGCCTGGAGCTCCGGGACAGGGGCATACGAGCAGTACTTC.